Each of the 26 T cell receptor beta chains below was sequenced from the same sample in a study of T cell responses to AZD1222 COVID-19 vaccine. Sequenced by immunoSEQ multiplex PCR; TCRdb stores in-frame clones only, minus some. The sample has about 56,000 clones, approximately 86% seen once; the top ten hold over 15%. Here the sequenced sample was peripheral blood, taken on day 0 of AZD1222 vaccination. The receptors shown here come from an adult in good health.

The V call is TRBV5-1, the J call TRBJ1-6; weak D call: TRBD1 (5 bases). The germline V and J ends were trimmed by 1 base and 8 bases, with 10 bases remaining between them. The CDR3 contains 14 residues. Germline V gives CDR1 SGHRS, CDR2 YFSETQ. In DNA, the CDR3 is TGCGCCAGCAGCTTGTCCAGGGTTGATTCACCCCTCCACTTT. Its translation is CASSLSRVDSPLHF. The full variable domain, completed using reference TRBV5-1 and TRBJ1-6, is KAGVTQTPRYLIKTRGQQVTLSCSPISGHRSVSWYQQTPGQGLQFLFEYFSETQRNKGNFPGRFSGRQFSNSRSEMNVSTLELGDSALYLCASSLSRVDSPLHFGNGTRLTVT.

The chain couples TRBV18 to TRBJ2-4; 8 bases fit TRBD1. CDR1 is KGHSH and CDR2 is LQKENI in the germline V gene. The J segment lost 5 bases and the V segment lost 3 bases, leaving 9 bases of the junction unmatched. The CDR3 has 16 residues. CDR3 loop: CASSPLGQGGQNIQYF. CDR3 sequence (DNA): TGTGCCAGCTCACCCCTCGGACAGGGCGGTCAAAACATTCAGTACTTC. Supplemented by reference TRBV18 and TRBJ2-4, the full variable domain reads NAGVMQNPRHLVRRRGQEARLRCSPMKGHSHVYWYRQLPEEGLKFMVYLQKENIIDESGMPKERFSAEFPKEGPSILRIQQVVRGDSAAYFCASSPLGQGGQNIQYFGAGTRLSVL.

The gene calls are TRBV7-9 and TRBJ1-1, with D tentatively TRBD1 (5 bases). The germline V gene encodes CDR1 SEHNR and CDR2 FQNEAQ (reference sequence). The CDR3 is made up of 13 amino acids. V was shortened by 3 bases and J by 7 bases, with 12 bases between the two germline ends. The chain's CDR3 is CASSLGEYDEAFF. The CDR3 bases are TGTGCCAGCAGCTTGGGGGAGTATGATGAAGCTTTCTTT.

The CDR3 DNA is TGTGCCAGCAGTCCAACAGGGATGGAAGGAAACACCATATATTTT. Amino acid sequence: CASSPTGMEGNTIYF. The chain uses TRBV3-1 (or the pseudogene TRBV3-2) and TRBJ1-3, with D maybe TRBD1 (6 bases). The germline V gene encodes CDR1 LGHDT and CDR2 YNNKEL (reference sequence). CDR3 length equals 15 residues. V dropped 6 bases and J dropped 4 bases, with 16 bases sitting between them.

This chain uses TRBV5-5 with TRBJ2-7; TRBD2 agrees at 8 bases. The CDR3 loop spans 15 amino acids. Germline-derived CDR1 and CDR2 are SGHKS and YYEKEE (reference sequence). The V and J ends lost 4 bases and 4 bases, in that order; junction bases with no gene match: 10. The DNA for the CDR3 is TGTGCCAGCAGCGCAAGGAGCGGGAGAGGATACGAGCAGTACTTC. Its protein product is CASSARSGRGYEQYF.

CDR3 DNA sequence: TGTGCCAGCCACCGGAGTACGTCCACTGAAGCTTTCTTT. The encoded protein is CASHRSTSTEAFF. V and J are TRBV19 and TRBJ1-1; no clear D gene. Germline loops: CDR1 LNHDA, CDR2 SQIVND (reference sequence). The ends were cut back, 9 bases at V and 4 bases at J, with 15 bases in the middle. CDR3 size: 13 residues.

The sample holds one count of this clone. The DNA for the CDR3 is TGTGCCAGCAGCCCCGGGACTAGCGCTCTAAAGGACACCGGGGAGCTGTTTTTT. Encoded protein: CASSPGTSALKDTGELFF. This chain connects TRBV4-2 to TRBJ2-2; 10 nucleotides agree with TRBD2. Looked up from germline, CDR1 is LGHNA and CDR2 is YNFKEQ. The V segment lost 4 bases and the J segment 3 bases; nucleotides outside the gene matches: 11. The CDR3 runs 18 residues.

This chain joins TRBV5-1 and TRBJ1-1; D unresolved. V gave up 1 base and J gave up 1 base, with 8 bases separating them. The CDR3 consists of 14 residues. Per germline, CDR1 SGHRS and CDR2 YFSETQ. The CDR3 sequence: CASSLRVANTEAFF. The CDR3 region has the DNA TGCGCCAGCAGCTTGAGAGTCGCGAACACTGAAGCTTTCTTT.

In its sample, this clone ranks as medium-sized. This chain joins TRBV7-2 and TRBJ2-7, with 8 nucleotides matching TRBD2. CDR1 and CDR2 from the germline V gene are SGHTA and FQGNSA. The CDR3 contains 14 residues. Trimming at V came to 2 bases and at J to 4 bases, leaving 4 bases not matched to a gene. CDR3: CASSLPGGPYEQYF. CDR3 DNA: TGTGCCAGCAGCTTACCGGGAGGGCCGTACGAGCAGTACTTC.

The V call is TRBV19, the J call TRBJ1-5; D perhaps matches TRBD1 (5 bases). Trimming left V 3 bases short and J 3 bases short, with 15 bases between. This CDR3 is built from 16 residues. CDR1 and CDR2 (germline): LNHDA, SQIVND (reference sequence). The CDR3 here is CASSMGLREANQPQHF. For the CDR3, the DNA is TGTGCCAGTAGTATGGGGCTCAGGGAAGCCAATCAGCCCCAGCATTTT. The full variable domain, in which reference TRBV19 and TRBJ1-5 provide the parts outside the CDR3, is DGGITQSPKYLFRKEGQNVTLSCEQNLNHDAMYWYRQDPGQGLRLIYYSQIVNDFQKGDIAEGYSVSREKKESFPLTVTSAQKNPTAFYLCASSMGLREANQPQHFGDGTRLSIL.

This clone came up once. The chain joins TRBV27 to TRBJ1-5; 8 bases are a match to TRBD1. This CDR3 is 15 amino acids long. Germline CDR1 and CDR2: MNHEY and SMNVEV (reference sequence). V dropped 5 bases and J dropped 4; count of bases not matched to a gene: 7. The CDR3 spells CASSKTDRENQPQHF. The CDR3 DNA follows: TGTGCCAGCAGTAAAACGGACAGGGAGAATCAGCCCCAGCATTTT.

This clone showed up just once. The V call is TRBV28, the J call TRBJ2-3; 8 bases are shared with TRBD2. The CDR3 totals 14 residues. With V trimmed by 6 bases and J by 2 bases, 4 bases remained unmatched. Germline CDR1 and CDR2: MDHEN and SYDVKM. CDR3 loop: CASRTSDYTDTQYF. The CDR3 nucleotides read TGTGCCAGCAGGACTAGCGACTACACAGATACGCAGTATTTT.

This clone was observed a few times. The chain couples TRBV2 to TRBJ2-7; tentatively, D is TRBD1 or TRBD2 (5 bases each). Trimming cost V 8 bases and J 0 bases, with 29 bases left between them. This CDR3 comprises 19 residues. Germline V gives CDR1 SNHLY, CDR2 FYNNEI. The CDR3 protein is CASLSPSYRTRRISYEQYF. The CDR3 DNA reads TGTGCCAGCCTGTCCCCAAGTTACAGGACTCGAAGAATCTCCTACGAGCAGTACTTC. Full variable domain (missing parts from reference TRBV2 and TRBJ2-7): EPEVTQTPSHQVTQMGQEVILRCVPISNHLYFYWYRQILGQKVEFLVSFYNNEISEKSEIFDDQFSVERPDGSNFTLKIRSTKLEDSAMYFCASLSPSYRTRRISYEQYFGPGTRLTVT.

This chain uses TRBV3-1 (or the pseudogene TRBV3-2) with TRBJ2-1; TRBD1 aligns across 10 bases. Germline CDR1 LGHDT, CDR2 YNNKEL (reference sequence). V shed 2 bases, J shed 7 bases, and the junction held 8 bases outside the gene matches. The CDR3 extends over 16 amino acids. The CDR3 sequence is CASSQKTGQGVNEQFF. In DNA, the CDR3 is TGTGCCAGCAGCCAAAAAACCGGACAGGGGGTAAATGAGCAGTTCTTC.

The chain couples TRBV18 to TRBJ1-1, with D uncertain. Trimming shortened V by 3 bases and J by 3 bases, and 14 bases separated the two germline ends. CDR1 is KGHSH, CDR2 LQKENI, per germline. This CDR3 comprises 15 residues. The CDR3 protein is CASSPTRSEDTEAFF. The DNA of the CDR3 is TGTGCCAGCTCACCTACGAGGTCGGAGGACACTGAAGCTTTCTTT.

The table lists this clone with a few counts. The chain joins TRBV30 to TRBJ1-1, with no clear D. V shed 6 bases and J shed 2 bases, with 10 bases lying between them. The CDR3 contains 12 residues. Germline V gene data show CDR1 as GTSNPN and CDR2 as SVGIG (reference sequence). The CDR3 bases are TGTGCCTGCCACAGAGATAACACTGAAGCTTTCTTT. This encodes CACHRDNTEAFF. The full variable domain, rest sourced from reference TRBV30 and TRBJ1-1, is SQTIHQWPATLVQPVGSPLSLECTVEGTSNPNLYWYRQAAGRGLQLLFYSVGIGQISSEVPQNLSASRPQDRQFILSSKKLLLSDSGFYLCACHRDNTEAFFGQGTRLTVV.

The V and J genes are TRBV24-1 and TRBJ1-2, with unresolved D. Germline assignment: CDR1 KGHDR and CDR2 SFDVKD. This CDR3 is 15 amino acids long. V was trimmed by 6 bases and J by 0 bases, leaving 13 bases between them. The CDR3 reads CATSPLNITNYGYTF. CDR3 nucleotide sequence: TGTGCCACCAGTCCCTTGAATATTACTAACTATGGCTACACCTTC.

The V gene is TRBV27, the J gene TRBJ2-7; 7 bases align to TRBD1. The CDR3 has 17 residues. V gave up 6 bases and J gave up 0 bases; unmatched junction bases: 14. From germline, CDR1 is MNHEY and CDR2 SMNVEV (reference sequence). The CDR3 is CASSTKNAGTASYEQYF. In DNA, the CDR3 is TGTGCCAGCAGCACGAAAAACGCCGGGACAGCCTCCTACGAGCAGTACTTC.

The J gene is TRBJ2-3, the V gene TRBV9, with D possibly called TRBD1 or TRBD2 (5 bases each). The CDR3 length is 17 residues. V lost 3 bases and J lost 1, with 18 bases in between. Germline CDR1 SGDLS, CDR2 YYNGEE. The chain's CDR3 is CASSDYSRGARTDTQYF. DNA for the CDR3: TGTGCCAGCAGCGACTACTCCCGAGGGGCCCGCACAGATACGCAGTATTTT.

V gene TRBV5-1 combines with J gene TRBJ1-4; 10 bases are shared with TRBD1. Germline V lookup: CDR1 SGHRS, CDR2 YFSETQ. The CDR3 spans 15 residues. V gave up 1 base and J gave up 7 bases; unmatched junction bases: 4. CDR3 DNA: TGCGCCAGCAGCTTGCTGACAGGGGGCCGTGAAAAACTGTTTTTT. Its translation: CASSLLTGGREKLFF.

This sequence joins TRBV12-3 or TRBV12-4 and TRBJ2-7; no clear D gene. Trimming shortened V by 6 bases and J by 7 bases, and 16 bases separated the two germline ends. The CDR3 sequence is 13 residues long. DNA of the CDR3: TGTGCCAGCAGGGATTCTAGGATGTTAGAGCAGTACTTC. Its translation: CASRDSRMLEQYF.

V usage is TRBV5-1 and J usage is TRBJ2-1, with 8 bases fitting TRBD2. The CDR3 has 16 residues. From germline, CDR1 is SGHRS and CDR2 YFSETQ. V shed 0 bases, J shed 3 bases, and the junction held 5 bases outside the gene matches. The chain's CDR3 is CASSLGSGTSYNEQFF. The CDR3 bases are TGCGCCAGCAGCTTGGGGTCCGGGACTAGCTACAATGAGCAGTTCTTC. Supplemented by reference TRBV5-1 and TRBJ2-1, the full variable domain reads KAGVTQTPRYLIKTRGQQVTLSCSPISGHRSVSWYQQTPGQGLQFLFEYFSETQRNKGNFPGRFSGRQFSNSRSEMNVSTLELGDSALYLCASSLGSGTSYNEQFFGPGTRLTVL.

The V and J genes are TRBV20-1 and TRBJ1-4, with a weak D call TRBD1 (5 bases). The CDR3 contains 15 residues. Germline V gene sequence: CDR1 DFQATT, CDR2 SNEGSKA (reference sequence). V lost 3 bases, J lost 5 bases, and 16 bases lay in between. Written as DNA, the CDR3 is TGCAGTGCTAGTAGGGGTCGTGGGCTAAATGAAAAACTGTTTTTT. Translated: CSASRGRGLNEKLFF.

The CDR3 loop reads CASSELGGTEAFF. CDR3 DNA sequence: TGTGCCAGCAGTGAATTGGGCGGGACAGAAGCTTTCTTT. The chain has TRBV25-1 and TRBJ1-1, with D maybe TRBD1 (6 bases). This CDR3 comprises 13 residues. CDR1 is MGHDK, CDR2 SYGVNS, per germline. V dropped 1 base and J dropped 8 bases, with 11 bases sitting between them.

The rearrangement uses TRBV28 and TRBJ1-1; a weak D match, TRBD1 (6 bases). Trimming took 7 bases from V and 1 from J, leaving 22 bases between them. The V gene's germline CDR1 is MDHEN and CDR2 SYDVKM. The CDR3 extends over 17 amino acids. The CDR3 loop is CASNHDTGWVANTEAFF. The DNA for the CDR3 is TGTGCCAGCAATCACGACACAGGGTGGGTGGCGAACACTGAAGCTTTCTTT.

The chain couples TRBV9 to TRBJ2-2; 8 bases map to TRBD1. Unmatched junction bases numbered 11, after V lost 4 bases and J lost 0 bases. The CDR3 loop spans 18 amino acids. CDR1 is SGDLS and CDR2 is YYNGEE in the germline V gene. The CDR3 loop reads CASSPLLQGQANTGELFF. CDR3 sequence (DNA): TGTGCCAGCAGCCCCCTCTTACAGGGACAGGCGAACACCGGGGAGCTGTTTTTT.